The clone carrying this TCR beta chain occurred many times. Trimming stripped 3 bases from V and 5 bases from J, with 14 bases between. Germline CDR1 and CDR2: SGHRS and YFSETQ. The CDR3 has 15 residues. TCRdb re-called the 5' RACE reads through MiXCR, storing one row per CDR3 protein. The data contain some 340,000 distinct CDR3 sequences, roughly 14% of them singletons. This record comes from a study of CD8 T cells in ankylosing spondylitis. The source of this sequence is a male donor with ankylosing spondylitis or in good health (not recorded which). Sequenced material: blood, either unsorted or a sorted T cell fraction (not recorded which). The V gene is TRBV5-1, the J gene TRBJ2-2; weak D call: TRBD1 (8 bases). The CDR3 sequence: CASSSDRGGTGELFF. Here the CDR3 DNA reads TGCGCCAGCAGCTCCGACAGGGGAGGGACCGGGGAGCTGTTTTTT.